This record looks at one T cell receptor (beta chain) sequence and its context. This sample stems from a study of T cell changes during pregnancy in multiple sclerosis. Germline CDR1 and CDR2: LNHDA and SQIVND (reference sequence). J gave up 2 bases and V 1 base, and 1 base lay outside the gene matches. The CDR3 spans 15 residues. TCRdb keeps only in-frame clones here, not all; method: immunoSEQ multiplex PCR. The data hold about 100,000 clones, with about 91% observed a single time. Here the sequenced sample was peripheral blood, taken in the second trimester of pregnancy. V and J are TRBV19 and TRBJ2-1, with 8 positions matching TRBD2. This TCR was sampled from a female donor with multiple sclerosis, enrolled in a pregnancy study. The CDR3 reads CASSIGSGAYNEQFF. In DNA, the CDR3 is TGTGCCAGTAGTATAGGTAGCGGGGCCTACAATGAGCAGTTCTTC.